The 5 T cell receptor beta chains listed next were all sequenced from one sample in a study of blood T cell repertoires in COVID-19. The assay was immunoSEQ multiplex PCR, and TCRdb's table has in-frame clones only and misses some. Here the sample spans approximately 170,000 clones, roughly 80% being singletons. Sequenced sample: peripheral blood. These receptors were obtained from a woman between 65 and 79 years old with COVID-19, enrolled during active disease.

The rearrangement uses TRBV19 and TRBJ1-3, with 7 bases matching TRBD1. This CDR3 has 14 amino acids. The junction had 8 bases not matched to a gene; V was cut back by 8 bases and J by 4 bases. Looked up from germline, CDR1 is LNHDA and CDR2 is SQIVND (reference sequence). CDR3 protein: CASFDRAKGNTIYF. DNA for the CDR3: TGTGCCAGTTTTGACAGGGCAAAAGGAAACACCATATATTTT.

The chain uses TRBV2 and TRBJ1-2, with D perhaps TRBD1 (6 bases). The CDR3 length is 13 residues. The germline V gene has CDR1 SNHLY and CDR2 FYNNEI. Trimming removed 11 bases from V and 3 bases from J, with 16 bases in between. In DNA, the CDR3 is TGTGCCGGGAGGGAGGGGGGAGACTATGGCTACACCTTC. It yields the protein CAGREGGDYGYTF.

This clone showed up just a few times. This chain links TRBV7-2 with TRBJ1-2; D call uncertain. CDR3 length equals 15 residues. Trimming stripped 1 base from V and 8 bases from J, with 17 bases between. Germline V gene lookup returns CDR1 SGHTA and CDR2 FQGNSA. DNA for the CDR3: TGTGCCAGCAGCTTAGATGGAGGGAGATCGGGGGGCTACACCTTC. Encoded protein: CASSLDGGRSGGYTF. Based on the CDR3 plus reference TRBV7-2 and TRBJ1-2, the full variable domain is GAGVSQSPSNKVTEKGKDVELRCDPISGHTALYWYRQSLGQGLEFLIYFQGNSAPDKSGLPSDRFSAERTGGSVSTLTIQRTQQEDSAVYLCASSLDGGRSGGYTFGSGTRLTVV.

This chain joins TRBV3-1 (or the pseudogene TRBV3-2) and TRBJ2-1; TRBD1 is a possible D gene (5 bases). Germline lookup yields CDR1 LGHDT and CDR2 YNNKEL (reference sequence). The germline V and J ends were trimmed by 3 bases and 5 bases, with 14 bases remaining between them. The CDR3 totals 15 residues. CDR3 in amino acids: CASSHRAKANNEQFF. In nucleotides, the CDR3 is TGTGCCAGCAGCCACAGGGCTAAAGCAAACAATGAGCAGTTCTTC.

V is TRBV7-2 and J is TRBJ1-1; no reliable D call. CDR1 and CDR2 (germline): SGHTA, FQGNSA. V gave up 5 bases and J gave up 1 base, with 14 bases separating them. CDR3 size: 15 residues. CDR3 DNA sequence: TGTGCCAGCAGCCCCTCCTATTTGTCGAACACTGAAGCTTTCTTT. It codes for CASSPSYLSNTEAFF. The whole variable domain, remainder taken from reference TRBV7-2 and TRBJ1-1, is GAGVSQSPSNKVTEKGKDVELRCDPISGHTALYWYRQSLGQGLEFLIYFQGNSAPDKSGLPSDRFSAERTGGSVSTLTIQRTQQEDSAVYLCASSPSYLSNTEAFFGQGTRLTVV.